This is a list of T cell receptor beta chains from one sample in a study of CD8 T cells in ankylosing spondylitis. MiXCR was run by TCRdb on the 5' RACE reads, yielding one entry per CDR3 protein. The sample carries fewer than 750,000 distinct CDR3 sequences, under 20% recorded once. Specimen: blood, either unsorted or a sorted T cell fraction (not recorded which). These receptors were obtained from a male donor with ankylosing spondylitis. The CDR3 runs from the conserved cysteine through the conserved F or W. Fields, in order: clone size, J gene, V gene, CDR3 protein. Some rows have no size entry. The others give once, few or many, or a class for an expanded clone.

clone_size: few
j_call: TRBJ1-4
v_call: TRBV7-9
cdr3_aa: CASSGSMGSNEKLFF

clone_size: .
j_call: TRBJ2-1
v_call: TRBV5-6
cdr3_aa: CASSGTLLAGGYNEQFF

clone_size: .
j_call: TRBJ2-5
v_call: TRBV12-3/TRBV12-4
cdr3_aa: CASSLTGGAGMGSQETQYF

clone_size: .
j_call: TRBJ2-3
v_call: TRBV20-1
cdr3_aa: CSAPGLAGLDTQYF

clone_size: .
j_call: TRBJ1-1
v_call: TRBV19
cdr3_aa: CASRRRGVNTEAFF

clone_size: .
j_call: TRBJ2-2
v_call: TRBV20-1
cdr3_aa: CSARRGLAGSAGELFF

clone_size: .
j_call: TRBJ2-1
v_call: TRBV2
cdr3_aa: CASSGWRQRGTRSYNEQFF

clone_size: few
j_call: TRBJ1-2
v_call: TRBV12-3/TRBV12-4
cdr3_aa: CASSSPPSRGGYTF

clone_size: .
j_call: TRBJ1-6
v_call: TRBV25-1
cdr3_aa: CASSELGSPLHF

clone_size: few
j_call: TRBJ2-6
v_call: TRBV29-1
cdr3_aa: CSVRSGANVLTF

clone_size: .
j_call: TRBJ2-1
v_call: TRBV20-1
cdr3_aa: CSARDRLAGGNEQFF

clone_size: .
j_call: TRBJ2-2
v_call: TRBV12-3/TRBV12-4
cdr3_aa: CASRQDPGGELFF

clone_size: .
j_call: TRBJ2-1
v_call: TRBV24-1
cdr3_aa: CATSDLHSSSGRRRFF

clone_size: .
j_call: TRBJ2-5
v_call: TRBV6-2/TRBV6-3
cdr3_aa: CASSYSRGAGQQETQYF

clone_size: .
j_call: TRBJ2-1
v_call: TRBV9
cdr3_aa: CASSGPTSGSYNEQFF

clone_size: few
j_call: TRBJ2-5
v_call: TRBV29-1
cdr3_aa: CSVDRASETQYF

clone_size: many
j_call: TRBJ2-4
v_call: TRBV5-1
cdr3_aa: CASSPQTSGGRNIQYF

clone_size: .
j_call: TRBJ2-6
v_call: TRBV20-1
cdr3_aa: CSASEWGSAGANVLTF

clone_size: few
j_call: TRBJ2-7
v_call: TRBV12-3/TRBV12-4
cdr3_aa: CASSHSPTTRYEQYF